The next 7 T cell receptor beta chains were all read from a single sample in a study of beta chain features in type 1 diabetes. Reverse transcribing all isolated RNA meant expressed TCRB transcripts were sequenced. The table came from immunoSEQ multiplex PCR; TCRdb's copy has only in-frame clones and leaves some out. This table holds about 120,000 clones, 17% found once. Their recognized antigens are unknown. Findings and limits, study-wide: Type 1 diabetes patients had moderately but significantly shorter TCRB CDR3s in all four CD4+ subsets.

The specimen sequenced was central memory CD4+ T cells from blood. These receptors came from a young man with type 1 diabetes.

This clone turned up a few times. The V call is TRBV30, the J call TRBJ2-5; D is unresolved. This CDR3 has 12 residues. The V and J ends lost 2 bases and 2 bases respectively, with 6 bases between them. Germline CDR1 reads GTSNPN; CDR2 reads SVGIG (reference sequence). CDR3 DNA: TGTGCCTGGAGTTATGGTCAAGAGACCCAGTACTTC. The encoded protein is CAWSYGQETQYF.

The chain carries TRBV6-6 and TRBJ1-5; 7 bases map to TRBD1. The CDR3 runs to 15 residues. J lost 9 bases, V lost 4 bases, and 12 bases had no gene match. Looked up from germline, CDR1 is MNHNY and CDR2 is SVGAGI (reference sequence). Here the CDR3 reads CASSLGPTGELPQHF. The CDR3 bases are TGTGCCAGCAGTTTAGGACCTACAGGGGAGTTGCCCCAGCATTTT.

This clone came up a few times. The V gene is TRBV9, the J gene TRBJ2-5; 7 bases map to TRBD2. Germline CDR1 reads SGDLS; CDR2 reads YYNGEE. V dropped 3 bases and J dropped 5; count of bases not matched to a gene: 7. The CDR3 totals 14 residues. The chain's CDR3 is CASSDLAAGETQYF. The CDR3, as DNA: TGTGCCAGCAGCGATCTAGCGGCCGGGGAGACCCAGTACTTC.

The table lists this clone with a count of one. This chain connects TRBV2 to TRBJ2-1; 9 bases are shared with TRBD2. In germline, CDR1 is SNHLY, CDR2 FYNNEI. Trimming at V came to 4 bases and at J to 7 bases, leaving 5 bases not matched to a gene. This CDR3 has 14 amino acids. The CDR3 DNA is TGTGCCAGCAGTGGACTAGCGGTTCTGAATGAGCAGTTCTTC. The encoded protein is CASSGLAVLNEQFF. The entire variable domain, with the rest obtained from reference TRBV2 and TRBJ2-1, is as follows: EPEVTQTPSHQVTQMGQEVILRCVPISNHLYFYWYRQILGQKVEFLVSFYNNEISEKSEIFDDQFSVERPDGSNFTLKIRSTKLEDSAMYFCASSGLAVLNEQFFGPGTRLTVL.

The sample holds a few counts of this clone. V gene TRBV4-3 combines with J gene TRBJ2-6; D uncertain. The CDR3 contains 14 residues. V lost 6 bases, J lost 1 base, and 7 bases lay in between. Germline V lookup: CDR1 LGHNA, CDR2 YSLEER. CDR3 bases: TGCGCCAGCAGTCAGGCGTCTGGGGCCAACGTCCTGACTTTC. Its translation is CASSQASGANVLTF.

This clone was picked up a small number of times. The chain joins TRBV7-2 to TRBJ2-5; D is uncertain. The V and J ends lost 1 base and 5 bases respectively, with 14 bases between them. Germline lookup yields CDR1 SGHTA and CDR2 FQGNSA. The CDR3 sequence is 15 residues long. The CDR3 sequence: CASSLDRSGGETQYF. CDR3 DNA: TGTGCCAGCAGCTTAGATCGTTCAGGTGGGGAGACCCAGTACTTC.

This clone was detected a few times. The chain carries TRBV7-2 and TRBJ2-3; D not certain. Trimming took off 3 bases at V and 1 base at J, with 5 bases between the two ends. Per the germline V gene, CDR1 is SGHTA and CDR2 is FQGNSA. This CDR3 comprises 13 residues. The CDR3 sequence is CASSFQGTDTQYF. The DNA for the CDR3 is TGTGCCAGCAGCTTCCAGGGCACAGATACGCAGTATTTT.